This T cell receptor (beta chain) was recovered during a study of somatic mutations in cytotoxic T cells in rheumatoid arthritis. TCRdb's copy holds only in-frame clones and misses some; the assay was immunoSEQ multiplex PCR. The sample lists about 6,900 clones; around three quarters were seen once. The germline CDR1 and CDR2 sequences are MGHRA and YSYEKL. The CDR3 covers 18 residues. Germline trimming cut 2 bases from V and 3 bases from J; bases unmatched to any gene: 6. The receptor was derived from an adult with rheumatoid arthritis. The material sequenced was CD8+ T cells sorted from blood. V and J are TRBV4-1 and TRBJ2-1, with TRBD2 matching 14 bases. CDR3 in DNA: TGCGCCAGCAGCCAACACGGGACTAGCGGGAGTAGCTACAATGAGCAGTTCTTC. Translating it yields CASSQHGTSGSSYNEQFF.